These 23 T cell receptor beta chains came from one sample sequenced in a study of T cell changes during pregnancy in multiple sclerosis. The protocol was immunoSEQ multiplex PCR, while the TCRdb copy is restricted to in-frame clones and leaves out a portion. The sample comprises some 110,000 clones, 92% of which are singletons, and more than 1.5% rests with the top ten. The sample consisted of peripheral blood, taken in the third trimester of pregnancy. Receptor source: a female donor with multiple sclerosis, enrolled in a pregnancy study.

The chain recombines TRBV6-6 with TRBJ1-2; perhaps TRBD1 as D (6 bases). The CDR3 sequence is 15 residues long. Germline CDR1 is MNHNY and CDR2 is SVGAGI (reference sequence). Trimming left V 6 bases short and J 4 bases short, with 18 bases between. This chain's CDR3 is CASSQSGGAFYGYTF. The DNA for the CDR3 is TGTGCCAGCAGCCAATCGGGGGGGGCTTTCTATGGCTACACCTTC.

DNA of the CDR3: TGTGCCATCGCCTTGCAGGGCAGCTCTGGAAACACCATATATTTT. It codes for CAIALQGSSGNTIYF. V gene TRBV10-3 combines with J gene TRBJ1-3, with D tentatively TRBD1 (5 bases). The ends were cut back, 8 bases at V and 0 bases at J, with 14 bases in the middle. The germline V gene encodes CDR1 ENHRY and CDR2 SYGVKD. The CDR3 length is 15 residues.

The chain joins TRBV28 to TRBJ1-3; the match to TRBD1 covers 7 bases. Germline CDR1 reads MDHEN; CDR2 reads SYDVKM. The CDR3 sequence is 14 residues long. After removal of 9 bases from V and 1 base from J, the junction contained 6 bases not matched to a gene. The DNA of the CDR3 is TGTGCCAGTCGACGACAGGGATCTGGAAACACCATATATTTT. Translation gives CASRRQGSGNTIYF.

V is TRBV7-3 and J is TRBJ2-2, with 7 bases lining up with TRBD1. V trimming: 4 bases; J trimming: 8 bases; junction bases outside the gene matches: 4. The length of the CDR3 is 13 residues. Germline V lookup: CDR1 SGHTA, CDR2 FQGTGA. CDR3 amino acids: CASSSDRRGELFF. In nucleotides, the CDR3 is TGTGCCAGCAGCTCGGACAGGAGGGGGGAGCTGTTTTTT.

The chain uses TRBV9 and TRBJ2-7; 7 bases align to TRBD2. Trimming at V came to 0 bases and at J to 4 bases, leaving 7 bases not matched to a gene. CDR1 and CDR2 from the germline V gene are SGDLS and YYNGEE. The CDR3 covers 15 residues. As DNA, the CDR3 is TGTGCCAGCAGCGTAGGGCGGGAGTATATTTACGAGCAGTACTTC. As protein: CASSVGREYIYEQYF. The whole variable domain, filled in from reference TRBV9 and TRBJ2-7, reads DSGVTQTPKHLITATGQRVTLRCSPRSGDLSVYWYQQSLDQGLQFLIQYYNGEERAKGNILERFSAQQFPDLHSELNLSSLELGDSALYFCASSVGREYIYEQYFGPGTRLTVT.

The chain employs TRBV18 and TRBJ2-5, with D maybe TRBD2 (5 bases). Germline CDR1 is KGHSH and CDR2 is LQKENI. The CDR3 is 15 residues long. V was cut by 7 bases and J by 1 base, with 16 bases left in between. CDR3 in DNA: TGTGCCAGCTTTCTCCCGGACTCGCCCCAAGAGACCCAGTACTTC. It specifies CASFLPDSPQETQYF.

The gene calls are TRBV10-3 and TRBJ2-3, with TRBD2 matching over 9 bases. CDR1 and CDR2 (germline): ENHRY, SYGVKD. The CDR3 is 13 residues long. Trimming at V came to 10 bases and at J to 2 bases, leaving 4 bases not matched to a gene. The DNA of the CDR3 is TGTGCCACCTTAGCGGGAGACACAGATACGCAGTATTTT. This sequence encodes CATLAGDTDTQYF.

Here the CDR3 reads CASSLGGGDGYTF. DNA of the CDR3: TGCGCCAGCAGCTTGGGAGGCGGCGATGGCTACACCTTC. This chain connects TRBV5-1 to TRBJ1-2; D not certain. The CDR3 is 13 amino acids. Germline loops: CDR1 SGHRS, CDR2 YFSETQ. Trimming took off 0 bases at V and 6 bases at J, with 9 bases between the two ends.

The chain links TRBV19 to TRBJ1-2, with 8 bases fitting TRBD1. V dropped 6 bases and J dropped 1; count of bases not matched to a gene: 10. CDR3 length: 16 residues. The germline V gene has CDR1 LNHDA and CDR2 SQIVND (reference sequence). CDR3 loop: CASRPTGTGDNYGYTF. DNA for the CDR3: TGTGCCAGTAGACCGACGGGGACAGGCGATAACTATGGCTACACCTTC.

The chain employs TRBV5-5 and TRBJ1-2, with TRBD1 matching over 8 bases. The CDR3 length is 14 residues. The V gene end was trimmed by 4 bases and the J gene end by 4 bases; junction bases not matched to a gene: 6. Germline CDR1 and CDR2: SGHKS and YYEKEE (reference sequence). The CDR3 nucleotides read TGTGCCAGCAGCCCGACAGGGGCGGGCTATGGCTACACCTTC. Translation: CASSPTGAGYGYTF.

The CDR3 is CASSASGAANTGELFF. CDR3 coding DNA: TGTGCCAGCAGTGCGTCAGGGGCAGCGAACACCGGGGAGCTGTTTTTT. The rearrangement links TRBV27 to TRBJ2-2, with a weak D call TRBD1 (6 bases). The germline V gene encodes CDR1 MNHEY and CDR2 SMNVEV (reference sequence). V was trimmed by 5 bases and J by 0 bases, leaving 13 bases between them. CDR3 length: 16 amino acids.

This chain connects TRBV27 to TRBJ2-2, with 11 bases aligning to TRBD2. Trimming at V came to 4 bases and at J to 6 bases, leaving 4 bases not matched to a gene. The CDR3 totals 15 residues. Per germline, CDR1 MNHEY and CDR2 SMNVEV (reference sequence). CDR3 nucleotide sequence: TGTGCCAGCAGTTCTCTTAGCGGGAGGGCCGGGGAGCTGTTTTTT. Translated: CASSSLSGRAGELFF.

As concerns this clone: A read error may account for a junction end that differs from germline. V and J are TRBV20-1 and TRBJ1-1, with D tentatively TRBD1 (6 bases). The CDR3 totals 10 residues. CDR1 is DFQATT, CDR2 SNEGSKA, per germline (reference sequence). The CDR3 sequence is CSAAAQGRGF. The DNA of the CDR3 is TGCAGTGCTGCTGCACAGGGAAGAGGTTTT.

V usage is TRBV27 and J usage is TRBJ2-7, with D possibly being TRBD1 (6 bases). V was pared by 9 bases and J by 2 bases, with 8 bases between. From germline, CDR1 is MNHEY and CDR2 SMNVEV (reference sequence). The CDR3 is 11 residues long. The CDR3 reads CASWTAYEQYF. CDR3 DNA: TGTGCCAGTTGGACAGCCTACGAGCAGTACTTC.

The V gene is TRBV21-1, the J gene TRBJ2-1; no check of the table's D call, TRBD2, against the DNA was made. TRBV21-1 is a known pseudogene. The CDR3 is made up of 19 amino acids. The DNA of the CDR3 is TGTGCCAGCAGCAAAGCAAGCCTAGCGGGGGGGAGCTCCTACAATGAGCAGTTCTTC. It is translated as CASSKASLAGGSSYNEQFF.

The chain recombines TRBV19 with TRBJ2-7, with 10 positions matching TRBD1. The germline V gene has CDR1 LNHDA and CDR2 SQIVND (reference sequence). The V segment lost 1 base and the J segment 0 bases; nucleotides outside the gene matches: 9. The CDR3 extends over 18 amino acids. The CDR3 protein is CASSIGRAGTGVSYEQYF. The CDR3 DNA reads TGTGCCAGTAGTATAGGGAGGGCCGGGACAGGGGTCTCCTACGAGCAGTACTTC.

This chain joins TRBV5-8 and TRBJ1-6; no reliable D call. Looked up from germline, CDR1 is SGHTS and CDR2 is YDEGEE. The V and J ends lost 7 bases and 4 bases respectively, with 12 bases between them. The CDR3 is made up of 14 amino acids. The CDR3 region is CASALRSYNSPLHF. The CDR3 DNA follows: TGTGCCAGCGCCCTCCGGTCATATAATTCACCCCTCCACTTT. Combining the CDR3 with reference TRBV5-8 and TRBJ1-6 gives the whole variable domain EAGVTQSPTHLIKTRGQQATLRCSPISGHTSVYWYQQALGLGLQFLLWYDEGEERNRGNFPPRFSGRQFPNYSSELNVNALELEDSALYLCASALRSYNSPLHFGNGTRLTVT.

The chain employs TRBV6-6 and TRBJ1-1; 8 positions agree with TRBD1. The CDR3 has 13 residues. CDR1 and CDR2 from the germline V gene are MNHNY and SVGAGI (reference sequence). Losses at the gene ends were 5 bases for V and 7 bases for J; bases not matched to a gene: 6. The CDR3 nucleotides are TGTGCCAGCAGTCCCTCCGGGACAGGTGAAGCTTTCTTT. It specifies CASSPSGTGEAFF.

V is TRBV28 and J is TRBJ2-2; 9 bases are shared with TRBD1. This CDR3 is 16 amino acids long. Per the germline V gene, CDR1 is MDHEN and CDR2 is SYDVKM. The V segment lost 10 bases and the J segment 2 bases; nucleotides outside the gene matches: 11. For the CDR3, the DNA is TGTGCCATCGAAGAACCGGGACAGGGAAACACCGGGGAGCTGTTTTTT. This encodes CAIEEPGQGNTGELFF.

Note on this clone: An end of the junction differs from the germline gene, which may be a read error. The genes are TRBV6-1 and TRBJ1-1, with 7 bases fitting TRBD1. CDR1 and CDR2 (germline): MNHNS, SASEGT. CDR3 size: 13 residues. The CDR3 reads CASREDRETEAFF. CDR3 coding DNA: TGTGCCAGCAGAGAAGACAGGGAAACTGAAGCTTTCTTT.

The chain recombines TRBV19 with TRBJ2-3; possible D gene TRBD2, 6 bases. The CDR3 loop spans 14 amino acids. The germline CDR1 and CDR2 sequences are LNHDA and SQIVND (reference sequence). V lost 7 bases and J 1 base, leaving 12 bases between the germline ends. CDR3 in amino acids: CASTGWRGTDTQYF. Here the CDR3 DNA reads TGTGCCAGTACTGGGTGGAGGGGCACAGATACGCAGTATTTT.

The CDR3 DNA reads TGCGCCAGCAGCTCCCGACTAGCGGGAGGTGCGGGTTCGTCGAATGAGCAGTTCTTC. The encoded protein is CASSSRLAGGAGSSNEQFF. This chain connects TRBV4-1 to TRBJ2-1, with TRBD2 matching over 13 bases. Germline V gene data show CDR1 as MGHRA and CDR2 as YSYEKL. The CDR3 covers 19 residues. The junction had 17 bases not matched to a gene; V was cut back by 5 bases and J by 7 bases.

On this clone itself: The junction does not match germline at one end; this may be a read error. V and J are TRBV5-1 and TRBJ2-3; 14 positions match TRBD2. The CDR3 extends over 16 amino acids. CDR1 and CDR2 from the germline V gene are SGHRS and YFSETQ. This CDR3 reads CASRLGLAGARDTQYF. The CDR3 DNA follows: TGCGCCAGCAGGTTGGGACTAGCGGGAGCCCGAGATACGCAGTATTTT. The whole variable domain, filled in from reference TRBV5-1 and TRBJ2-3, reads KAGVTQTPRYLIKTRGQQVTLSCSPISGHRSVSWYQQTPGQGLQFLFEYFSETQRNKGNFPGRFSGRQFSNSRSEMNVSTLELGDSALYLCASRLGLAGARDTQYFGPGTRLTVL.